This T cell receptor (beta chain) was identified during a study of T cells in women clearing cervical HPV infection. The protocol was immunoSEQ multiplex PCR, while the TCRdb copy is restricted to in-frame clones and leaves out a portion. The sample holds 30,000 to 45,000 clones. There are 15 residues in the CDR3. Germline CDR1 and CDR2: SGHDN and FVKESK. On this clone itself: The read halts 3 residues ahead of the CDR3 end, with the missing end drawn from the germline J gene.

The TCR comes from a woman aged 18 to 75 with a cervical HPV16 infection that either progressed to CIN3+ or cleared (not recorded which). The chain has TRBV14 and TRBJ2-3, with D maybe TRBD2 (6 bases). The specimen sequenced was blood buffy coat. CDR3 in amino acids: CASSPWRGLQETQYF. The CDR3 bases that were read are TGTGCCAGCAGCCCCTGGAGGGGTTTGCAAGAGACG.